These 22 T cell receptor beta chains were all obtained from the same sample, sequenced in a study of T-cell reconstitution after alpha-beta-depleted transplantation in children. Using unique molecular identifiers, the investigators prepared the TCRbeta library. TCRdb re-analysed the PCR reads in MiXCR, keeping a single row per CDR3 protein. The data hold a few hundred thousand distinct CDR3 sequences, with roughly 13% observed a single time. This sample comprised PBMCs, obtained from the stem cell graft. The source of these receptors is a human donor who donated a stem cell graft to a child with Fanconi anemia.

This clonotype was recorded many times. This CDR3 reads CASSVGQGGNQPQHF. For the CDR3, the DNA is TGCGCCAGCAGTGTGGGTCAAGGGGGCAATCAGCCCCAGCATTTT. The chain is built from TRBV10-2 and TRBJ1-5; weak D call: TRBD1 (5 bases). Germline V lookup: CDR1 WSHSY, CDR2 SAAADI. Trimming stripped 4 bases from V and 2 bases from J, with 12 bases between. The CDR3 covers 15 residues.

This clonotype has ten or more counts. V usage is TRBV12-3 or TRBV12-4 and J usage is TRBJ1-1; D is undetermined. This CDR3 has 15 residues. V was cut by 1 base and J by 0 bases, with 9 bases left in between. The CDR3 reads CASSLGRSMNTEAFF. DNA for the CDR3: TGTGCCAGCAGTTTAGGGCGGTCAATGAACACTGAAGCTTTCTTT.

The chain employs TRBV20-1 and TRBJ2-7, with a weak D call TRBD1 (6 bases). In germline, CDR1 is DFQATT, CDR2 SNEGSKA (reference sequence). This CDR3 has 16 residues. Trimming stripped 3 bases from V and 4 bases from J, with 22 bases between. The CDR3 loop reads CSASNLGQGSQYEQYF. CDR3 bases: TGCAGTGCTAGCAACCTGGGGCAGGGGTCTCAGTACGAGCAGTACTTC.

The CDR3 spells CASSLTGISAGANVLTF. CDR3 nucleotides: TGCGCCAGCAGCTTAACAGGGATTTCAGCTGGGGCCAACGTCCTGACTTTC. V usage is TRBV5-1 and J usage is TRBJ2-6, with a tentative D call TRBD1 (6 bases). CDR1 and CDR2 (germline): SGHRS, YFSETQ. CDR3 length: 17 residues. Trimming took 2 bases from V and 2 from J, leaving 14 bases between them. The full variable domain, completed using reference TRBV5-1 and TRBJ2-6, is KAGVTQTPRYLIKTRGQQVTLSCSPISGHRSVSWYQQTPGQGLQFLFEYFSETQRNKGNFPGRFSGRQFSNSRSEMNVSTLELGDSALYLCASSLTGISAGANVLTFGAGSRLTVL.

This rearrangement joins TRBV20-1 to TRBJ1-5, with D unresolved. V was trimmed by 1 base and J by 1 base, leaving 8 bases between them. In germline, CDR1 is DFQATT, CDR2 SNEGSKA (reference sequence). The CDR3 is made up of 14 amino acids. The CDR3 is CSARGLSSNQPQHF. The CDR3 DNA sequence: TGCAGTGCTAGAGGGCTTTCGAGCAATCAGCCCCAGCATTTT.

The V gene is TRBV29-1, the J gene TRBJ1-5; TRBD1 matches 7 bases. The CDR3 is made up of 12 amino acids. V lost 6 bases and J lost 3; bases outside the gene matches: 2. CDR1 is SQVTM and CDR2 is ANQGSEA in the germline V gene. CDR3 sequence: CSVGQHNQPQHF. The CDR3 bases are TGCAGCGTGGGACAGCACAATCAGCCCCAGCATTTT. Complete variable domain (other parts from reference TRBV29-1 and TRBJ1-5): SAVISQKPSRDICQRGTSLTIQCQVDSQVTMMFWYRQQPGQSLTLIATANQGSEATYESGFVIDKFPISRPNLTFSTLTVSNMSPEDSSIYLCSVGQHNQPQHFGDGTRLSIL.

J is TRBJ2-7 and V is TRBV20-1; D could derive from TRBD1 or TRBD2 (7 bases each). This CDR3 is built from 16 residues. Germline V gene sequence: CDR1 DFQATT, CDR2 SNEGSKA (reference sequence). The ends were cut back, 6 bases at V and 2 bases at J, with 23 bases in the middle. The DNA of the CDR3 is TGCAGTGCAACAGGAGGGGGCGGGGGCCGGACCTACGAGCAGTACTTC. Amino acids: CSATGGGGGRTYEQYF.

This chain uses TRBV6-2 or TRBV6-3 with TRBJ2-5; 14 nucleotides align to TRBD2. The CDR3 has 21 residues. Germline V lookup: CDR1 MNHEY, CDR2 SVGEGT. J was trimmed by 5 bases and V by 7 bases; bases with no gene match: 24. The CDR3 DNA is TGTGCCAGCACTCTCAGGGGGGGAGAAACGACTAGCGGGGGGGCCTGGGAGACCCAGTACTTC. It translates to CASTLRGGETTSGGAWETQYF.

The rearrangement uses TRBV11-2 and TRBJ2-1; 8 positions match TRBD2. Unmatched junction bases numbered 13, after V lost 2 bases and J lost 4 bases. From germline, CDR1 is SGHAT and CDR2 FQNNGV. The CDR3 consists of 18 residues. In DNA form, the CDR3 reads TGTGCCAGCAGCTTAAGGGGGAGTAGCGGGGACCGATACAATGAGCAGTTCTTC. Protein: CASSLRGSSGDRYNEQFF.

This clonotype was counted many times. V is TRBV9 and J is TRBJ2-3; D not resolved. Germline assignment: CDR1 SGDLS and CDR2 YYNGEE. This CDR3 is 14 amino acids long. Trimming left V 2 bases short and J 2 bases short, with 9 bases between. The CDR3 DNA follows: TGTGCCAGCAGCGTGGACGGTAACACAGATACGCAGTATTTT. Protein sequence: CASSVDGNTDTQYF.

This clonotype was observed a handful of times. The chain combines TRBV3-1 with TRBJ2-3; maybe TRBD1 (6 bases). The CDR3 totals 17 residues. CDR1 is LGHDT, CDR2 YNNKEL, per germline (reference sequence). Trimming took off 0 bases at V and 8 bases at J, with 21 bases between the two ends. The CDR3 loop is CASSQDFTGPGVGTQYF. CDR3 sequence (DNA): TGTGCCAGCAGCCAAGATTTCACAGGGCCTGGGGTCGGTACGCAGTATTTT.

This clonotype was picked up a small number of times. This chain connects TRBV27 to TRBJ2-2; D is undetermined. The CDR3 spans 13 residues. Per germline, CDR1 MNHEY and CDR2 SMNVEV (reference sequence). V lost 8 bases, J lost 4 bases, and 11 bases lay in between. The CDR3 coding sequence is TGTGCCAGCGGGGTCGGAATCACCGGGGAGCTGTTTTTT. The encoded protein is CASGVGITGELFF.

This clonotype was seen repeatedly, ten times or more. The chain links TRBV29-1 to TRBJ1-2; D unclear. This CDR3 spans 12 amino acids. Trimming left V 6 bases short and J 0 bases short, with 8 bases between. Germline CDR1 SQVTM, CDR2 ANQGSEA. The CDR3 DNA sequence: TGCAGCGTGGCCACAGCTAACTATGGCTACACCTTC. Translated: CSVATANYGYTF.

The rearrangement uses TRBV11-2 and TRBJ2-2; maybe TRBD2 (6 bases). Trimming removed 5 bases at V and 3 bases at J, with 10 bases between. The length of the CDR3 is 14 residues. Germline assignment: CDR1 SGHAT and CDR2 FQNNGV. In nucleotides, the CDR3 is TGTGCCAGCAGCACGGGACTCCACACCGGGGAGCTGTTTTTT. It yields the protein CASSTGLHTGELFF.

The chain carries TRBV28 and TRBJ1-1, with a weak D call TRBD1 (6 bases). Germline V gives CDR1 MDHEN, CDR2 SYDVKM. This CDR3 is 16 amino acids long. V was trimmed by 3 bases and J by 0 bases, leaving 14 bases between them. The CDR3 here is CASSFAQGLMNTEAFF. CDR3 bases: TGTGCCAGCAGTTTCGCTCAGGGGCTCATGAACACTGAAGCTTTCTTT.

This clonotype showed up just a few times. The chain combines TRBV6-2 or TRBV6-3 with TRBJ1-1; the match to TRBD1 covers 7 bases. Germline loops: CDR1 MNHEY, CDR2 SVGEGT. V was pared by 2 bases and J by 11 bases, with 14 bases of the junction left unmatched. The CDR3 has 15 amino acids. The CDR3 DNA is TGTGCCAGCAGTTACCTTCCAAACAGGGGAGACGTGGCTTTCTTT. This encodes CASSYLPNRGDVAFF.

This clonotype was recorded a few times. The chain carries TRBV29-1 and TRBJ2-5; unclear D gene. CDR1 and CDR2 from the germline V gene are SQVTM and ANQGSEA. The CDR3 runs 16 residues. With 5 bases removed from V and 0 bases from J, the gap between germline ends came to 19 bases. As DNA, the CDR3 is TGCAGCGTTACCTCTTTTGGAGTAGGAGACCAAGAGACCCAGTACTTC. Protein product: CSVTSFGVGDQETQYF.

The chain is built from TRBV29-1 and TRBJ1-4; a possible D gene is TRBD1 (5 bases). Germline CDR1 and CDR2: SQVTM and ANQGSEA. CDR3 size: 12 residues. V gave up 5 bases and J gave up 7 bases, with 11 bases separating them. CDR3 in DNA: TGCAGCGTTCGGCCCGGGGGTGAAAAACTGTTTTTT. This gives the protein CSVRPGGEKLFF.

The rearrangement uses TRBV10-3 and TRBJ2-1; no clear D gene. The CDR3 runs to 13 residues. CDR1 and CDR2 from the germline V gene are ENHRY and SYGVKD. The CDR3 DNA is TGTAACACCAGTGAGCCGAACATGAATGAGCAGTTCTTC. It yields the protein CNTSEPNMNEQFF.

This clonotype was seen ten or more times. The chain couples TRBV5-1 to TRBJ2-3; TRBD2 might be the D (6 bases). V lost 1 base, J lost 6 bases, and 9 bases lay in between. This CDR3 comprises 13 residues. The germline V gene encodes CDR1 SGHRS and CDR2 YFSETQ. The CDR3 region is CASSLMGGDTQYF. The CDR3 bases are TGCGCCAGCAGCTTGATGGGAGGCGATACGCAGTATTTT.

This clonotype appeared a few times. The rearrangement joins TRBV12-3 or TRBV12-4 to TRBJ2-4; D possibly corresponds to TRBD2 (6 bases). Trimming took off 6 bases at V and 1 base at J, with 19 bases between the two ends. The CDR3 length is 17 residues. CDR3 DNA sequence: TGTGCCAGCAGGTTCGGCGGAGGGTGGGGGGCCAAAAACATTCAGTACTTC. This codes for CASRFGGGWGAKNIQYF.

The gene calls are TRBV28 and TRBJ1-1, with no clear D. Trimming shortened V by 5 bases and J by 1 base, and 8 bases separated the two germline ends. This CDR3 spans 13 amino acids. Germline V lookup: CDR1 MDHEN, CDR2 SYDVKM. CDR3 sequence: CASSHARNTEAFF. DNA of the CDR3: TGTGCCAGCAGTCATGCCAGGAACACTGAAGCTTTCTTT.